These 7 T cell receptor beta chains were all obtained from the same sample, sequenced in a study of cytomegalovirus exposure and HLA in healthy donors. Both 60 Vbeta primers and 13 Jbeta primers went into the PCR. Some clones are missing from TCRdb's copy, which holds only in-frame ones; the method was immunoSEQ multiplex PCR. The sample yields approximately 160,000 clones, 70% to 85% seen once. Sequenced: PBMCs. Receptors originate from a woman in her 30s in good health and CMV-seropositive.

The rearrangement uses TRBV11-3 and TRBJ2-3; TRBD2 matches 8 bases. CDR1 SGHNT and CDR2 YENEEA come from the germline V gene. The CDR3 totals 15 residues. V trimming: 3 bases; J trimming: 0 bases; junction bases outside the gene matches: 2. The CDR3 sequence is CASSFSGTSTDTQYF. DNA for the CDR3: TGTGCCAGCAGCTTTAGCGGGACTAGCACAGATACGCAGTATTTT.

The CDR3 region is CASSQDFPLAGGPERSYNEQFF. CDR3 DNA: TGCGCCAGCAGCCAAGATTTCCCCTTAGCGGGAGGCCCTGAACGCTCCTACAATGAGCAGTTCTTC. The chain employs TRBV4-3 and TRBJ2-1; the match to TRBD2 covers 10 bases. The ends lost 0 bases at V and 0 bases at J; junction bases unmatched: 17. Germline-derived CDR1 and CDR2 are LGHNA and YSLEER. The CDR3 is 22 amino acids.

The rearrangement joins TRBV11-2 to TRBJ2-7, with D possibly matching TRBD2 (5 bases). The CDR3 is 15 residues long. In germline, CDR1 is SGHAT, CDR2 FQNNGV. V dropped 5 bases and J dropped 0 bases, with 14 bases sitting between them. CDR3 in amino acids: CASSPWEGGSYEQYF. CDR3 DNA sequence: TGTGCCAGCAGCCCCTGGGAAGGAGGCTCCTACGAGCAGTACTTC.

J is TRBJ2-1 and V is TRBV4-2; the match to TRBD2 covers 9 bases. V lost 2 bases to trimming and J lost 5 bases; unmatched junction nucleotides: 4. The V gene's germline CDR1 is LGHNA and CDR2 YNFKEQ. The CDR3 contains 15 residues. CDR3 in amino acids: CASSQSSGTDNEQFF. CDR3 in DNA: TGTGCCAGCAGCCAATCTAGCGGGACTGACAATGAGCAGTTCTTC.

The chain employs TRBV5-6 and TRBJ2-5; 10 positions match TRBD1. V lost 4 bases and J lost 2; bases outside the gene matches: 5. Germline V gives CDR1 SGHDT, CDR2 YYEEEE. CDR3 length: 15 amino acids. This chain's CDR3 is CASSLGQGVQETQYF. In DNA form, the CDR3 reads TGTGCCAGCAGCCTCGGACAGGGGGTACAAGAGACCCAGTACTTC.

This chain joins TRBV2 and TRBJ2-7; 9 bases are shared with TRBD2. Germline V lookup: CDR1 SNHLY, CDR2 FYNNEI. The CDR3 spans 15 residues. V dropped 4 bases and J dropped 4; count of bases not matched to a gene: 8. CDR3 in DNA: TGTGCCAGCAGTGCAACAGCGGGAGGACGTTACGAGCAGTACTTC. This sequence encodes CASSATAGGRYEQYF.

The chain recombines TRBV28 with TRBJ2-7; 9 nucleotides match TRBD1. J was trimmed by 5 bases and V by 9 bases; bases with no gene match: 11. Germline V lookup: CDR1 MDHEN, CDR2 SYDVKM. This CDR3 spans 14 amino acids. The chain's CDR3 is CASTPGQGRDEQYF. The CDR3 DNA follows: TGTGCCAGTACCCCGGGACAGGGACGAGACGAGCAGTACTTC.